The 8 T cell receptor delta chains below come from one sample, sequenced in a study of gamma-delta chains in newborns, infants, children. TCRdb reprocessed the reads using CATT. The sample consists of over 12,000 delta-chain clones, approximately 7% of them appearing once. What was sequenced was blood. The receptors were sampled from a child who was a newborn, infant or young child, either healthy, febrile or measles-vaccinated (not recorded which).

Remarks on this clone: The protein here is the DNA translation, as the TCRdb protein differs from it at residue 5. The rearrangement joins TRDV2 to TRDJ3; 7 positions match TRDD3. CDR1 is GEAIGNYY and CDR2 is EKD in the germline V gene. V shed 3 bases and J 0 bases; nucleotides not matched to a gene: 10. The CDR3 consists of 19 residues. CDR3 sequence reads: CACDAWGHPSSWDTRQMFF. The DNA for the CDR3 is TGTGCCTGTGACGCCTGGGGGCACCCGAGCTCCTGGGACACCCGACAGATGTTTTTC.

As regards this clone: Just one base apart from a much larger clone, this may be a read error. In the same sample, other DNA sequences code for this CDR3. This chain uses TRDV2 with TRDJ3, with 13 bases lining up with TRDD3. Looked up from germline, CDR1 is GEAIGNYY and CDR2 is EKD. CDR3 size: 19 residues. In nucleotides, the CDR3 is TGTGCCTGTGACGGAGTACTGGGGGATACGCCCTGGGACACTCGACAGATGTTTTTC. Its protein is CACDGVLGDTPWDTRQMFF.

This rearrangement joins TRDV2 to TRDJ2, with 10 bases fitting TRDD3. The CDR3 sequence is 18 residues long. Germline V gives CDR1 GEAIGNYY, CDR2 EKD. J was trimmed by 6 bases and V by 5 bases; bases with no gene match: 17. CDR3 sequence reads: CACGTLEKKGGYAAQLFF. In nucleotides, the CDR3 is TGTGCCTGTGGCACTCTCGAGAAGAAGGGGGGATACGCAGCACAACTCTTCTTT.

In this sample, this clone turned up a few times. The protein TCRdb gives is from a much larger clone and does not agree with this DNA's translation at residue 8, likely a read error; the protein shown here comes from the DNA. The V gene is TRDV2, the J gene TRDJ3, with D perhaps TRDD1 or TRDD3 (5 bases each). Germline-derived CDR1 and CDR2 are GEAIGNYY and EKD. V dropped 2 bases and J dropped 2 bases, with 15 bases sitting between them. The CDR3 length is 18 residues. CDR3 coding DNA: TGTGCCTGTGACAAAATACTGGAGGATACCTGGGACACCCGACAGATGTTTTTC. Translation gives CACDKILEDTWDTRQMFF.

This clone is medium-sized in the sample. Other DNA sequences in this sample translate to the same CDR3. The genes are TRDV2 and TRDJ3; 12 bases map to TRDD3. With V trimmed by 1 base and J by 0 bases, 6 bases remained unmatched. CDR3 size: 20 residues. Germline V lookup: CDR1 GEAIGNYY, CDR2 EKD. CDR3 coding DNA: TGTGCCTGTGACACGGCCTGGGGGATACGGAGCTCCTGGGACACCCGACAGATGTTTTTC. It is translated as CACDTAWGIRSSWDTRQMFF.

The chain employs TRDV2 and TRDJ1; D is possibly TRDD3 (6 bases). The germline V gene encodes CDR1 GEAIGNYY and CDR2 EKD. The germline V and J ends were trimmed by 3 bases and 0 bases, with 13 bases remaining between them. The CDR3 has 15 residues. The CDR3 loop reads CACDPLGTYTDKLIF. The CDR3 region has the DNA TGTGCCTGTGACCCCCTGGGGACGTACACCGATAAACTCATCTTT.

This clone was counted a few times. The CDR3 nucleotides are TGTGCCTGTGACGTACTGGGGGATAGAAGGACCGATAAACTCATCTTT. Encoded protein: CACDVLGDRRTDKLIF. V usage is TRDV2 and J usage is TRDJ1; 11 nucleotides align to TRDD3. The CDR3 loop spans 16 amino acids. With 3 bases clipped from V and 2 bases from J, the junction kept 7 bases outside the gene matches. Looked up from germline, CDR1 is GEAIGNYY and CDR2 is EKD.

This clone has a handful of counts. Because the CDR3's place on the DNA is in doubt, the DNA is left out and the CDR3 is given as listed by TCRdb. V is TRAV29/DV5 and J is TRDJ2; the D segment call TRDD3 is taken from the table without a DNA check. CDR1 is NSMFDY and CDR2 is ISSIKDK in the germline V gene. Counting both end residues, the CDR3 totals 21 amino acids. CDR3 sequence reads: CSVLLCSKRARGDPWTAQLFF.